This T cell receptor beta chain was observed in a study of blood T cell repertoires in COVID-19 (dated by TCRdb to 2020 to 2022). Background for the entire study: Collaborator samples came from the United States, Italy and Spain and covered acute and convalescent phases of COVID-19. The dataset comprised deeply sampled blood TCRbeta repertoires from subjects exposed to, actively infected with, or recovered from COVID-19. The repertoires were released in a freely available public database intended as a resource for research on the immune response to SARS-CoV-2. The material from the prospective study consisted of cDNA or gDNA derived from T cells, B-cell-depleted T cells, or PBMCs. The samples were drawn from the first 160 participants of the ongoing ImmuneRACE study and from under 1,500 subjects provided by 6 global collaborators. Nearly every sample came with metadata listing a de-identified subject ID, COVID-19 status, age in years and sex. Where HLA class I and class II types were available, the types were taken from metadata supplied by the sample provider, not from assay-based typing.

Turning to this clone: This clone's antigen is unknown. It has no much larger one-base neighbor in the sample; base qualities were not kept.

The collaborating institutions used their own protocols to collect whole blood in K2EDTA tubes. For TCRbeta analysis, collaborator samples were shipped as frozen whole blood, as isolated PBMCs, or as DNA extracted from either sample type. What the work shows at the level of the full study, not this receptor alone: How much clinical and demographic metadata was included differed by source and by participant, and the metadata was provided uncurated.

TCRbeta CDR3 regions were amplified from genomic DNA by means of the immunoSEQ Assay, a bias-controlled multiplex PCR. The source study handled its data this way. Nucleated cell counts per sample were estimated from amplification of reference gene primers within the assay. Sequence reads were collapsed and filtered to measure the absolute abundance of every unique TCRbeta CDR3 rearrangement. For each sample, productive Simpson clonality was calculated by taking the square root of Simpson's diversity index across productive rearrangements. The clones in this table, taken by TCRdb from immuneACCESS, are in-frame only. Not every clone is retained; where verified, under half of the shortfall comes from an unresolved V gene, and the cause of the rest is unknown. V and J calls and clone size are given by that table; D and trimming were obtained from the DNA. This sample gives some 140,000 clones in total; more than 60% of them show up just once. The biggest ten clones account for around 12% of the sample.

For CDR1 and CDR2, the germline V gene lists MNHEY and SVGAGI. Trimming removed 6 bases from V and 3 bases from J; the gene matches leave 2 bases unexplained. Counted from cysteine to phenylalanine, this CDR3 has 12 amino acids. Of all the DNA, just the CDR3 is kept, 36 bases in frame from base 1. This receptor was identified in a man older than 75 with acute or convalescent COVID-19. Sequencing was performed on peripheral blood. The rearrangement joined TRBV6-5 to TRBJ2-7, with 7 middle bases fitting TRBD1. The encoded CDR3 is CASRGDSYEQYF. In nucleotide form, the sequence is TGTGCCAGCAGGGGGGACAGCTACGAGCAGTACTTC.